This record covers a single T cell receptor beta chain. The antigen remains unidentified. Germline is not matched at one junction end, which may reflect a read error. These data come from a study of blood T cells in healthy people across ages. Study outcomes and limitations: Researchers deemed the diversity estimates from one million T cells underestimates.

In germline, CDR1 is SSHAT, CDR2 FNYEAQ (reference sequence). The CDR3 totals 15 residues. Alongside a J-beta primer mix, a sample-barcoded 5' primer served in a second PCR lasting 7 to 11 cycles. Sequencing recovered at least 3 million CDR3-containing paired-end reads from each sample. MiXCR was run by TCRdb on the 5' RACE reads, yielding one entry per CDR3 protein. The sample includes about 1.5 million distinct CDR3 sequences, approximately 39% of them seen just once. The rearrangement links TRBV7-7 to TRBJ1-4, with D tentatively TRBD1 (6 bases). The sample comprised blood. This clonotype was sampled from a woman aged 18-29 years in good health. In DNA form, the CDR3 reads TGTGCTAGCAGCTTATCAGGGGCGGCTAATGAAAAACTGTTTTTT. This encodes CASSLSGAANEKLFF.